This record concerns one TCR beta chain sequence. This specimen belongs to a study of early T cells in non-severe SARS-CoV-2 infection. Overall study context: Chains stayed unpaired after sequencing of bulk RNA from unsorted whole blood.

Unique molecular identifiers were added to individual cDNA molecules. One entry per CDR3 protein, called by TCRdb with MiXCR from the 5' RACE reads. In the table there are about 42,000 distinct CDR3 sequences, 7.1% of which are singletons. Trimming left V 4 bases short and J 4 bases short, with 17 bases between. This CDR3 contains 16 residues. Germline V gene lookup returns CDR1 SGDLS and CDR2 YYNGEE. This clonotype was sampled from an adult who was a healthcare worker with PCR-confirmed SARS-CoV-2 infection or an uninfected control (not recorded which). Sequenced material: whole blood. The V call is TRBV9, the J call TRBJ1-4; no firm D call. The CDR3 loop is CASSPHGEGINEKLFF. DNA for the CDR3: TGTGCCAGCAGCCCCCATGGGGAGGGCATTAATGAAAAACTGTTTTTT.